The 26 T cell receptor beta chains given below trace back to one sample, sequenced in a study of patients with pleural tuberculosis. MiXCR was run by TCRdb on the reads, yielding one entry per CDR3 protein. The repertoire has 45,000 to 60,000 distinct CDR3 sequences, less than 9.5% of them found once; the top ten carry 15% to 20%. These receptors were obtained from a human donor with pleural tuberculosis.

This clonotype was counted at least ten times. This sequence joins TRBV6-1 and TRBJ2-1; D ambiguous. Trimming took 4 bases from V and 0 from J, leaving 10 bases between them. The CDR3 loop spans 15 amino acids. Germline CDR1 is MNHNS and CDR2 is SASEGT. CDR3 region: CASSVEKSSYNEQFF. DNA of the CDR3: TGTGCCAGCAGTGTGGAAAAGAGCTCCTACAATGAGCAGTTCTTC.

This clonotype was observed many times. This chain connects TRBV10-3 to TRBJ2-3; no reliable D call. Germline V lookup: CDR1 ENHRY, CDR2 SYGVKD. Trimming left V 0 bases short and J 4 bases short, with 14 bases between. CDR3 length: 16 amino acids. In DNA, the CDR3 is TGTGCCATCAGTGAGTCGGCAGGAAAAGGCCCAGATACGCAGTATTTT. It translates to CAISESAGKGPDTQYF.

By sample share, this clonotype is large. The CDR3 DNA reads TGTGCCAGTAGTTTGACAGGGCGGGCTGAAGCTTTCTTT. Translating gives CASSLTGRAEAFF. The chain combines TRBV19 with TRBJ1-1; 7 nucleotides match TRBD1. Germline V gives CDR1 LNHDA, CDR2 SQIVND (reference sequence). CDR3 length: 13 amino acids. With V trimmed by 5 bases and J by 6 bases, 6 bases remained unmatched.

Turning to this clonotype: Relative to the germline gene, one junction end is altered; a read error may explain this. This CDR3 is CASSASPLTNGQFF. CDR3 sequence (DNA): TGTGCCAGCAGTGCTAGTCCCCTGACTAATGGGCAGTTCTTC. The chain couples TRBV6-1 to TRBJ2-1, with D possibly being TRBD2 (5 bases). The CDR3 contains 14 residues. Looked up from germline, CDR1 is MNHNS and CDR2 is SASEGT.

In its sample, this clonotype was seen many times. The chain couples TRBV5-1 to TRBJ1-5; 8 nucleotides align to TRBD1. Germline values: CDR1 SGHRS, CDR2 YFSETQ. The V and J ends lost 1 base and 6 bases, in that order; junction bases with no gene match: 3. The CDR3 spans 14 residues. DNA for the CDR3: TGCGCCAGCAGCTTGCGACAGGGGTCTCAGCCCCAGCATTTT. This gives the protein CASSLRQGSQPQHF.

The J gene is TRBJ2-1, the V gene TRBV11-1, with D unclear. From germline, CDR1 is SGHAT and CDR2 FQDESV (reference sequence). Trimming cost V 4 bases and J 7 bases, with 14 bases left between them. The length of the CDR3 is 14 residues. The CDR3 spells CASSWLSAMNEQFF. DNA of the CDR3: TGTGCCAGCAGCTGGCTGAGTGCGATGAATGAGCAGTTCTTC.

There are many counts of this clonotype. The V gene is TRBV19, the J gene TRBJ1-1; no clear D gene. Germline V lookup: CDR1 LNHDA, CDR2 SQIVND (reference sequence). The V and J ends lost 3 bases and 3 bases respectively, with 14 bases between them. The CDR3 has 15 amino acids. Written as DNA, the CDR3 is TGTGCCAGTAGTATTATCCTCTTCTCTGACACTGAAGCTTTCTTT. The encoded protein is CASSIILFSDTEAFF.

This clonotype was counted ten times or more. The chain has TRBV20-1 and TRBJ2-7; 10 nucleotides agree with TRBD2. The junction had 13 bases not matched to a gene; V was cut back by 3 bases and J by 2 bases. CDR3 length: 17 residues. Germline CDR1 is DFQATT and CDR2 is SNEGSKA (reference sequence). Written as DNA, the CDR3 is TGCAGTGCTAGTAGTAGAACTAGCGGGAATTTGGCCTACGAGCAGTACTTC. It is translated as CSASSRTSGNLAYEQYF.

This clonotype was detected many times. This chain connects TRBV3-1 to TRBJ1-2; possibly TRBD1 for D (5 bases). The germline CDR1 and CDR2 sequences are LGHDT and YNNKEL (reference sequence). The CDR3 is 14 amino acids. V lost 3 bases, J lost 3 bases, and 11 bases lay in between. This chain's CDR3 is CASSHLRGDYGYTF. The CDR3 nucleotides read TGTGCCAGCAGCCACCTCCGAGGGGACTATGGCTACACCTTC.

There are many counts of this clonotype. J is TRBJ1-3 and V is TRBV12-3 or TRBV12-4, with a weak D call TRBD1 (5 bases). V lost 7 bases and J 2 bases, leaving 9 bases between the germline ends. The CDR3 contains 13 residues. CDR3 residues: CASTQGTGNTIYF. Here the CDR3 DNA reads TGTGCCAGCACCCAGGGTACTGGAAACACCATATATTTT.

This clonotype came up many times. CDR3 amino acids: CASRYDRNQPQHF. The DNA of the CDR3 is TGCGCCAGCAGATATGACAGGAATCAGCCCCAGCATTTT. This chain uses TRBV5-1 with TRBJ1-5; perhaps TRBD1 as D (6 bases). V shed 5 bases and J shed 4 bases, with 10 bases lying between them. The CDR3 consists of 13 residues. Germline V gene data show CDR1 as SGHRS and CDR2 as YFSETQ.

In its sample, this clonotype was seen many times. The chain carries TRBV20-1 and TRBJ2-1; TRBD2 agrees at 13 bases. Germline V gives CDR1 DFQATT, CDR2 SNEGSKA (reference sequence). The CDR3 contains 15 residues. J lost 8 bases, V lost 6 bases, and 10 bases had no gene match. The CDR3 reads CSAKRTSGSAYEQFF. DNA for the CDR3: TGCAGTGCCAAGAGGACTAGCGGGAGCGCCTATGAGCAGTTCTTC.

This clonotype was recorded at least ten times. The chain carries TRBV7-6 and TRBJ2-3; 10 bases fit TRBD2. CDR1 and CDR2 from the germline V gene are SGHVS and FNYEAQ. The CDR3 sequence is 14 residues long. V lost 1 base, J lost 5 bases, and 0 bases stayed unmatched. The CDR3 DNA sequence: TGTGCCAGCAGCTTAGGACTAGCGGGAGATACGCAGTATTTT. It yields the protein CASSLGLAGDTQYF.

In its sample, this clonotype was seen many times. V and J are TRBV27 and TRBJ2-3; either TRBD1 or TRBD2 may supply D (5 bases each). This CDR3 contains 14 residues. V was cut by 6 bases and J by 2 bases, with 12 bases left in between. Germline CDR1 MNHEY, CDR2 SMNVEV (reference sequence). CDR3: CASSPGRPTDTQYF. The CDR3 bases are TGTGCCAGCAGCCCGGGACGGCCCACAGATACGCAGTATTTT.

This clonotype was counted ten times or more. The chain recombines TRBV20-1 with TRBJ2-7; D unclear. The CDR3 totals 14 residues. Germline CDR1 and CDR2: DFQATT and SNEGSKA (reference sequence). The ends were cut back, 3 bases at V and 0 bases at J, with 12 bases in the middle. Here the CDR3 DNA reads TGCAGTGCTAGTCCCGACCGTAGCTCCTACGAGCAGTACTTC. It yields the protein CSASPDRSSYEQYF.

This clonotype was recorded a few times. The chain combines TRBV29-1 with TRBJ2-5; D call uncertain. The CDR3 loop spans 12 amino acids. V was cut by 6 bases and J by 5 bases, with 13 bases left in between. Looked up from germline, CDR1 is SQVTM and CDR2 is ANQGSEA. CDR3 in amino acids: CSVRKSEETQYF. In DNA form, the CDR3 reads TGCAGCGTCCGCAAGTCGGAGGAGACCCAGTACTTC.

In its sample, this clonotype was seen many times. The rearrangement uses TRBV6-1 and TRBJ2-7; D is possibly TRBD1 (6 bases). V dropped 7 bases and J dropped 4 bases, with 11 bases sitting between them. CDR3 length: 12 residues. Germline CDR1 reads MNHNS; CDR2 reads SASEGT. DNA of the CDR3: TGTGCCAGCACCAACAGGGAGTACGAGCAGTACTTC. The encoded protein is CASTNREYEQYF.

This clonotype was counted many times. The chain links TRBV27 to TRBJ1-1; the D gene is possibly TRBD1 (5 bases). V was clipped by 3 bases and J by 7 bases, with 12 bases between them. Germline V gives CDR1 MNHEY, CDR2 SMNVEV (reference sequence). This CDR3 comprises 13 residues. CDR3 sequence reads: CASSFQGGSEAFF. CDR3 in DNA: TGTGCCAGCAGTTTCCAGGGAGGCAGTGAAGCTTTCTTT.

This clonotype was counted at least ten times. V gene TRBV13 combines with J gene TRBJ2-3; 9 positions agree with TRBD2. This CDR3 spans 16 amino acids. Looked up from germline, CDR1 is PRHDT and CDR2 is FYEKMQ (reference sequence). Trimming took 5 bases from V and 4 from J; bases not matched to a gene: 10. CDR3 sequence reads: CASSLSTASGADTQYF. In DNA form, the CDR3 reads TGTGCCAGCAGCCTTAGTACCGCTAGCGGGGCAGATACGCAGTATTTT.

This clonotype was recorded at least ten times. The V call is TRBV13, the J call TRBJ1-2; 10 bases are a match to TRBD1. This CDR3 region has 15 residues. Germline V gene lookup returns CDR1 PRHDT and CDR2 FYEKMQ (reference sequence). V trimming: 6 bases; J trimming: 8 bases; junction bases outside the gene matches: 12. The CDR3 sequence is CASRPLGQGTLGYTF. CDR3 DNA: TGTGCCAGCAGGCCGCTGGGACAGGGGACCCTAGGCTACACCTTC. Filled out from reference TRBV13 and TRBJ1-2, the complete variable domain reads AAGVIQSPRHLIKEKRETATLKCYPIPRHDTVYWYQQGPGQDPQFLISFYEKMQSDKGSIPDRFSAQQFSDYHSELNMSSLELGDSALYFCASRPLGQGTLGYTFGSGTRLTVV.

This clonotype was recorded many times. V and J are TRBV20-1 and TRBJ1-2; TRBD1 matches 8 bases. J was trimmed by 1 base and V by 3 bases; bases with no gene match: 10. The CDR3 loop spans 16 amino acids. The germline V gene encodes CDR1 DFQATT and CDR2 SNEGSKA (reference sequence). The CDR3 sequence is CSAREPRDRSNYGYTF. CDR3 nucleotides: TGCAGTGCTAGGGAACCCCGGGACAGGAGTAACTATGGCTACACCTTC.

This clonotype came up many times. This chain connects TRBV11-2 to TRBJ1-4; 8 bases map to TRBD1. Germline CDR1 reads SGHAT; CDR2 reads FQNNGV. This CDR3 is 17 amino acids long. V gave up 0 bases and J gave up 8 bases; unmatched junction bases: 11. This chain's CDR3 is CASSLDHDYRGMEKLFF. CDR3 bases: TGTGCCAGCAGCTTAGATCATGATTACAGGGGGATGGAAAAACTGTTTTTT.

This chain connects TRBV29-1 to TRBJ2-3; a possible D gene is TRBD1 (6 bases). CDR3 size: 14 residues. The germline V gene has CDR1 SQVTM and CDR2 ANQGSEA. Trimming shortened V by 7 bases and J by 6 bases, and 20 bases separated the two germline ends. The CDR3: CSANIGGWTDTQYF. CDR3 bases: TGCAGCGCAAACATAGGGGGTTGGACGGATACGCAGTATTTT.

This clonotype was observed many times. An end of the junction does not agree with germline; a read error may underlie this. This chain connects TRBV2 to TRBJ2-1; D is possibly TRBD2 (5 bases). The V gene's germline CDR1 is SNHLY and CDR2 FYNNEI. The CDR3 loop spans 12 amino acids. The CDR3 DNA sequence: TGTGCCAGCAGTGAAGCCCTAGCCCAAGGGCTCTTC. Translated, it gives CASSEALAQGLF.

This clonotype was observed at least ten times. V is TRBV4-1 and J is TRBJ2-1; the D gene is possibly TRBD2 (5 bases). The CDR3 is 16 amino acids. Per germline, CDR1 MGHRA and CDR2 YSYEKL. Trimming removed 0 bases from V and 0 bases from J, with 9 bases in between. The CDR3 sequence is CASSQDPSSSYNEQFF. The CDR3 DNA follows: TGCGCCAGCAGCCAAGATCCTAGCAGCTCCTACAATGAGCAGTTCTTC.

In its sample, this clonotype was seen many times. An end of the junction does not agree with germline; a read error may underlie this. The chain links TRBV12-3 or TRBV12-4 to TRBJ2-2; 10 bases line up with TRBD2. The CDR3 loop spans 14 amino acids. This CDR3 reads CASSLAGDTGELFF. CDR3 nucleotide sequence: TGTGCCAGCAGTCTAGCGGGGGACACCGGGGAGCTGTTTTTT.